This TCR beta chain was recovered during a study of CD8+CD57+ T cells in acquired aplastic anemia. Study as a whole: An average of roughly 2.9 ug of DNA was obtained from sorted CD4+ and CD8+ cells.

A note on this clonotype: The antigen is not known.

Trimming took 6 bases from V and 2 from J; bases not matched to a gene: 6. The CDR3 runs 14 residues. Sequenced patients had shown CD8+CD57+ cell expansion by flow cytometry. Patient blood was sampled before any therapy had been received. Genomic DNA constituted the template upon which TCR beta VDJ and CDR3 profiling was performed. In TCRdb, the reads were re-called with MiXCR into one record per CDR3 protein. The sample includes some 200,000 distinct CDR3 sequences, around three fifths of them seen just once. General observations from the study: The study found no significant CD8+ Simpson's diversity difference between patients and controls.

The sample comprised sorted CD4+, CD8+, or CD8+CD57+ T cells (not recorded which) from PBMCs. The V and J genes are TRBV12-3 or TRBV12-4 and TRBJ2-7; TRBD1 aligns across 8 bases. The receptor was isolated from a human donor with aplastic anemia. The chain's CDR3 is CASRQTGATYEQYF. The CDR3 region has the DNA TGTGCCAGCAGACAGACAGGGGCGACCTACGAGCAGTACTTC.